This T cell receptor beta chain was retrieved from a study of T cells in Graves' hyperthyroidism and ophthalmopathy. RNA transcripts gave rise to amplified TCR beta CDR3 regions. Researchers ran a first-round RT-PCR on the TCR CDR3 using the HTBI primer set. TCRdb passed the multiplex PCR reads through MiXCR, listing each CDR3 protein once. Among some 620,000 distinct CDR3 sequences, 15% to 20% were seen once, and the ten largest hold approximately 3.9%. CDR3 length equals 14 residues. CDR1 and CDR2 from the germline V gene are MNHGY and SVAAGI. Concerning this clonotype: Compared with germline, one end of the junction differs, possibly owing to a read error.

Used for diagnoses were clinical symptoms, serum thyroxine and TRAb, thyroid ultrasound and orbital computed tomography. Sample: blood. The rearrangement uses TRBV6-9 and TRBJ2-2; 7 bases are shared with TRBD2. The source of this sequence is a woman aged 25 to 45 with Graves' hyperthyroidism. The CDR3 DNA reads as TGTGCCAGCAGTTACGGGGGGAACACCGGGGAGCTGTTTTTC. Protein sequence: CASSYGGNTGELFF.